This record covers a single T cell receptor beta chain. No antigen is known for it. These data belong to a study of monozygotic twins with cystic fibrosis. Study outcomes and limitations: Monozygotic CF twins shared more identical nucleotide clonotypes than unrelated patients.

Germline CDR1 is PRHDT and CDR2 is FYEKMQ (reference sequence). The CDR3 has 14 residues. The V gene end was trimmed by 4 bases and the J gene end by 6 bases; junction bases not matched to a gene: 4. Sequencing used immunoSEQ multiplex PCR; TCRdb keeps in-frame clones, though not all of them. The data show around 11,000 clones, around 97% seen once. The sample taken for sequencing was blood. The origin of this receptor is a boy aged 5-17 years with cystic fibrosis. The chain uses TRBV13 and TRBJ2-7; 12 nucleotides match TRBD2. CDR3 amino acids: CASSSGLAGSEQYF. The CDR3 DNA follows: TGTGCCAGCAGCTCAGGACTAGCGGGAAGCGAGCAGTACTTC. The full variable domain, rest sourced from reference TRBV13 and TRBJ2-7, is AAGVIQSPRHLIKEKRETATLKCYPIPRHDTVYWYQQGPGQDPQFLISFYEKMQSDKGSIPDRFSAQQFSDYHSELNMSSLELGDSALYFCASSSGLAGSEQYFGPGTRLTVT.